Each of the 20 T cell receptor beta chains below was sequenced from the same sample in a study of T cells in Graves' hyperthyroidism and ophthalmopathy. Amplification targeted TCR beta CDR3 regions from RNA transcripts. First-round RT-PCR targeting the TCR CDR3 was performed with the HTBI primer set. From the multiplex PCR reads, TCRdb called clonotypes with MiXCR, one entry per CDR3 protein. The sample contains roughly 330,000 distinct CDR3 sequences, around a sixth of which appear only once. The sample comprised blood. Receptors originate from a man aged 25 to 45 with Graves' hyperthyroidism.

At least ten counts were recorded for this clonotype. This chain's CDR3 is CASSGVTGGYGYTF. CDR3 nucleotides: TGTGCCAGCAGCGGAGTGACAGGCGGCTATGGCTACACCTTC. The chain has TRBV7-2 and TRBJ1-2; D is possibly TRBD1 (6 bases). Germline V gene data show CDR1 as SGHTA and CDR2 as FQGNSA. V shed 5 bases and J shed 4 bases, with 14 bases lying between them. This CDR3 contains 14 residues.

The CDR3, as DNA: TGTGCCAGCAGCTTAGTAGCCCGTCCGGGATTATACAATGAGCAGTTCTTC. Its translation is CASSLVARPGLYNEQFF. This chain uses TRBV7-2 with TRBJ2-1, with a weak D call TRBD2 (5 bases). CDR1 and CDR2 from the germline V gene are SGHTA and FQGNSA. Trimming took off 1 base at V and 4 bases at J, with 17 bases between the two ends. This CDR3 region has 17 residues. The full variable domain, with the rest looked up from reference TRBV7-2 and TRBJ2-1, is GAGVSQSPSNKVTEKGKDVELRCDPISGHTALYWYRQSLGQGLEFLIYFQGNSAPDKSGLPSDRFSAERTGGSVSTLTIQRTQQEDSAVYLCASSLVARPGLYNEQFFGPGTRLTVL.

This chain joins TRBV20-1 and TRBJ2-6; the match to TRBD2 covers 13 bases. The CDR3 has 17 amino acids. The V segment lost 6 bases and the J segment 0 bases; nucleotides outside the gene matches: 5. Per the germline V gene, CDR1 is DFQATT and CDR2 is SNEGSKA (reference sequence). The CDR3 is CSARTSGRSSGANVLTF. CDR3 DNA: TGCAGTGCCCGGACTAGCGGGAGAAGCTCTGGGGCCAACGTCCTGACTTTC.

The gene calls are TRBV28 and TRBJ2-5; D remains unclear. Trimming cost V 3 bases and J 7 bases, with 6 bases left between them. CDR3 length equals 11 residues. CDR1 is MDHEN, CDR2 SYDVKM, per germline. Here the CDR3 DNA reads TGTGCCAGCAGTTTGATGGGGACCCAGTACTTC. Protein: CASSLMGTQYF.

This clonotype was counted at least ten times. The chain joins TRBV5-6 to TRBJ1-1; a weak D match, TRBD1 (5 bases). Germline V gives CDR1 SGHDT, CDR2 YYEEEE. Trimming cost V 0 bases and J 0 bases, with 9 bases left between them. This CDR3 contains 15 residues. The CDR3 here is CASSLDRIMNTEAFF. The DNA of the CDR3 is TGTGCCAGCAGCTTGGACAGGATCATGAACACTGAAGCTTTCTTT. Looking up the rest from reference TRBV5-6 and TRBJ1-1 gives the full variable domain: DAGVTQSPTHLIKTRGQQVTLRCSPKSGHDTVSWYQQALGQGPQFIFQYYEEEERQRGNFPDRFSGHQFPNYSSELNVNALLLGDSALYLCASSLDRIMNTEAFFGQGTRLTVV.

In its sample, this clonotype was seen many times. The genes are TRBV20-1 and TRBJ2-1, with 13 bases lining up with TRBD2. CDR1 is DFQATT and CDR2 is SNEGSKA in the germline V gene (reference sequence). This CDR3 has 16 residues. Unmatched junction bases numbered 9, after V lost 3 bases and J lost 7 bases. CDR3 nucleotides: TGCAGTGCTAGGGGGATTCTGGGACTAGCGGGGAATGAGCAGTTCTTC. This codes for CSARGILGLAGNEQFF.

In DNA form, the CDR3 reads TGCAGCGGAACTAGCGGGAGGCTTTACAATGAGCAGTTCTTC. Translating it yields CSGTSGRLYNEQFF. The rearrangement uses TRBV29-1 and TRBJ2-1, with 12 nucleotides matching TRBD2. Germline V gene lookup returns CDR1 SQVTM and CDR2 ANQGSEA. The J segment lost 4 bases and the V segment lost 7 bases, leaving 5 bases of the junction unmatched. The CDR3 consists of 14 residues.

This clonotype has ten or more counts. The chain employs TRBV30 and TRBJ2-3, with D tentatively TRBD2 (6 bases). With 3 bases removed from V and 6 bases from J, the gap between germline ends came to 10 bases. Germline V gene sequence: CDR1 GTSNPN, CDR2 SVGIG (reference sequence). This CDR3 contains 12 residues. The CDR3 DNA reads as TGTGCCTGGAGCTTCGGGAGCGATACGCAGTATTTT. Translation gives CAWSFGSDTQYF.

This clonotype has a count of ten or more. This chain links TRBV11-2 with TRBJ2-5; the match to TRBD1 covers 8 bases. CDR3 length: 17 amino acids. The germline V gene has CDR1 SGHAT and CDR2 FQNNGV. Unmatched junction bases numbered 10, after V lost 0 bases and J lost 4 bases. CDR3 protein: CASSLDRTGSHRETQYF. The CDR3 bases are TGTGCCAGCAGCTTAGACCGGACAGGGTCTCATCGAGAGACCCAGTACTTC.

V gene TRBV7-6 combines with J gene TRBJ2-3; 11 nucleotides align to TRBD2. The CDR3 loop spans 17 amino acids. CDR1 and CDR2 (germline): SGHVS, FNYEAQ. The junction had 13 bases not matched to a gene; V was cut back by 1 base and J by 10 bases. The CDR3 reads CASSLGSISGRARAQYF. CDR3 DNA sequence: TGTGCCAGCAGCTTAGGCTCTATTAGCGGGAGGGCCAGGGCGCAGTATTTT.

Regarding this clonotype: One end of the junction does not line up with germline, which may come from a read error. V and J are TRBV7-7 and TRBJ1-1, with a possible D match to TRBD1 (6 bases). The CDR3 is made up of 13 amino acids. Germline CDR1 and CDR2: SSHAT and FNYEAQ (reference sequence). In DNA form, the CDR3 reads TGTGCTAGCAGCCCACAGGGAGGGACTGAAGCTTTCTTT. The encoded protein is CASSPQGGTEAFF.

This clonotype has at least ten counts. This chain links TRBV2 with TRBJ2-1; TRBD2 matches at 10 bases. The trim removed 5 bases at V and 2 bases at J, leaving 6 bases unmatched. Germline V CDR1 and CDR2: SNHLY, FYNNEI. The CDR3 totals 16 residues. In DNA, the CDR3 is TGTGCCAGCAGTTCAGCGGGAGGGCCCCCCTACAATGAGCAGTTCTTC. This sequence encodes CASSSAGGPPYNEQFF.

The V and J genes are TRBV11-3 and TRBJ2-2; D gene unclear. Trimming removed 4 bases from V and 2 bases from J, with 14 bases in between. Germline V lookup: CDR1 SGHNT, CDR2 YENEEA. The CDR3 extends over 16 amino acids. The CDR3 nucleotides read TGTGCCAGCAGCTCCCAGGACGCAGATAACACCGGGGAGCTGTTTTTT. Its protein product is CASSSQDADNTGELFF.

V usage is TRBV6-1 and J usage is TRBJ2-3; D uncertain. This CDR3 region has 12 residues. Germline CDR1 MNHNS, CDR2 SASEGT. Trimming pared 7 bases from V and 4 bases from J, leaving 9 bases between. CDR3 sequence: CASNPAADTQYF. In DNA form, the CDR3 reads TGTGCCAGCAACCCCGCGGCAGATACGCAGTATTTT.

At least ten counts were recorded for this clonotype. The rearrangement links TRBV18 to TRBJ2-1; TRBD2 matches at 11 bases. This CDR3 is built from 17 residues. V lost 0 bases and J lost 6; bases outside the gene matches: 7. From germline, CDR1 is KGHSH and CDR2 LQKENI. CDR3: CASSPPINLAGGNEQFF. In nucleotides, the CDR3 is TGTGCCAGCTCACCACCGATCAACCTAGCGGGAGGCAATGAGCAGTTCTTC.

Written as DNA, the CDR3 is TGCGCCAGCAGTGAAGGTACAGGGAAAGTTGGCACTGAAGCTTTCTTT. This gives the protein CASSEGTGKVGTEAFF. The genes are TRBV10-1 and TRBJ1-1, with a weak D call TRBD1 (6 bases). There are 16 residues in the CDR3. Looked up from germline, CDR1 is WNHNN and CDR2 is SYGVQD (reference sequence). Trimming took off 3 bases at V and 4 bases at J, with 18 bases between the two ends.

This clonotype was counted ten times or more. The rearrangement links TRBV2 to TRBJ2-7; D gene unclear. Germline assignment: CDR1 SNHLY and CDR2 FYNNEI. V was pared by 3 bases and J by 2 bases, with 14 bases between. The CDR3 covers 15 residues. The chain's CDR3 is CASSELTGQAYEQYF. The CDR3 nucleotides read TGTGCCAGCAGTGAGCTTACCGGCCAGGCCTACGAGCAGTACTTC.

About this clonotype: The junction departs from the called germline gene at one end, perhaps through a read error. V is TRBV7-2 and J is TRBJ2-3; TRBD2 agrees at 9 bases. Germline CDR1 SGHTA, CDR2 FQGNSA. There are 14 residues in the CDR3. Here the CDR3 reads CAISKRGGTDTQYF. The CDR3 region has the DNA TGTGCCATCAGCAAGCGGGGGGGCACAGATACGCAGTATTTT. The entire variable domain, with the rest obtained from reference TRBV7-2 and TRBJ2-3, is as follows: GAGVSQSPSNKVTEKGKDVELRCDPISGHTALYWYRQSLGQGLEFLIYFQGNSAPDKSGLPSDRFSAERTGGSVSTLTIQRTQQEDSAVYLCAISKRGGTDTQYFGPGTRLTVL.

The chain links TRBV13 to TRBJ2-7, with TRBD1 matching over 10 bases. Trimming removed 5 bases from V and 7 bases from J; junction bases left unmatched: 20. The CDR3 has 18 amino acids. In germline, CDR1 is PRHDT, CDR2 FYEKMQ (reference sequence). CDR3 coding DNA: TGTGCCAGCAGCCCAGCTCCGCACTCCGGGACAGGGGCATCTGAGCAGTACTTC. Translated, it gives CASSPAPHSGTGASEQYF.

There are many counts of this clonotype. The chain couples TRBV12-3 or TRBV12-4 to TRBJ2-7; perhaps TRBD1 as D (5 bases). V dropped 2 bases and J dropped 2 bases, with 19 bases sitting between them. The CDR3 totals 17 residues. The CDR3 nucleotides read TGTGCCAGCAGTTTATCGGGCACCGAAAGGGGCCCCTACGAGCAGTACTTC. Encoded protein: CASSLSGTERGPYEQYF.